Listed here are 10 T cell receptor beta chains from one sample, sequenced in a study of T cells after yellow fever vaccination (dated 2019 in TCRdb). Explained via the paper, the treatment or condition label denotes: live attenuated yellow fever vaccine strain. The library was made by 5' RACE. For sequencing, an Illumina HiSeq 2500 was employed. TCRdb's own reprocessing of the public reads used fastp at Q25 and MiXCR and kept productive beta chains. For every CDR3 protein sequence, its rows merge into one entry that carries the most common genes and DNA. The sample data list roughly 250,000 distinct CDR3 sequences, and 10% to 15% of these were observed just once. Of the sample, roughly 0.5% falls within the top ten clones. The sequencing used CD4+ T cells sorted from PBMCs, collected 45 days after the yellow fever booster vaccination. The source is a man aged 25 to 40 who received the YFV17D yellow fever vaccine.

The CDR3 bases are TGCGCCAGCAGCTTCCCTAGCGGGAGAACCCACAATGAGCAGTTCTTC. It specifies CASSFPSGRTHNEQFF. The rearrangement links TRBV5-1 to TRBJ2-1, with 10 bases matching TRBD2. This CDR3 has 16 amino acids. CDR1 SGHRS and CDR2 YFSETQ come from the germline V gene. After removal of 2 bases from V and 5 bases from J, the junction contained 7 bases not matched to a gene.

The genes are TRBV6-5 and TRBJ1-1; TRBD1 is a possible D gene (6 bases). CDR1 MNHEY and CDR2 SVGAGI come from the germline V gene. Deletions cut 0 bases from V and 1 base from J, with 9 bases between. This CDR3 spans 15 amino acids. The CDR3 sequence is CASSYSAGANTEAFF. The DNA of the CDR3 is TGTGCCAGCAGTTACTCAGCAGGGGCGAACACTGAAGCTTTCTTT.

In this sample, this clonotype turned up many times. The chain links TRBV20-1 to TRBJ2-7, with TRBD2 matching over 14 bases. Losses at the gene ends were 5 bases for V and 0 bases for J; bases not matched to a gene: 12. Germline V gene lookup returns CDR1 DFQATT and CDR2 SNEGSKA (reference sequence). CDR3 length equals 18 residues. The DNA of the CDR3 is TGCAGTGCTCGGACTAGCGGGAGGCCTGGGGCGAGCTCCTACGAGCAGTACTTC. As protein: CSARTSGRPGASSYEQYF.

This chain connects TRBV5-1 to TRBJ2-5; the match to TRBD2 covers 10 bases. Germline trimming cut 5 bases from V and 2 bases from J; bases unmatched to any gene: 9. The CDR3 extends over 16 amino acids. The germline CDR1 and CDR2 sequences are SGHRS and YFSETQ. The CDR3 nucleotides are TGCGCCAGCAGTCGTACTAGGACTAGCGGACAAGAGACCCAGTACTTC. Translation gives CASSRTRTSGQETQYF. Full variable domain (outside the CDR3, taken from reference TRBV5-1 and TRBJ2-5): KAGVTQTPRYLIKTRGQQVTLSCSPISGHRSVSWYQQTPGQGLQFLFEYFSETQRNKGNFPGRFSGRQFSNSRSEMNVSTLELGDSALYLCASSRTRTSGQETQYFGPGTRLLVL.

In this sample, this clonotype turned up many times. The genes are TRBV12-5 and TRBJ2-3, with 10 bases fitting TRBD2. Germline V lookup: CDR1 LGHNT, CDR2 FRNRAP. This CDR3 region has 18 residues. Losses at the gene ends were 6 bases for V and 0 bases for J; bases not matched to a gene: 12. CDR3 DNA sequence: TGTGCTAGTGGCCGCTACCGGACTAGCGGAACTAGCACAGATACGCAGTATTTT. Protein sequence: CASGRYRTSGTSTDTQYF. Looking up the rest from reference TRBV12-5 and TRBJ2-3 gives the full variable domain: DARVTQTPRHKVTEMGQEVTMRCQPILGHNTVFWYRQTMMQGLELLAYFRNRAPLDDSGMPKDRFSAEMPDATLATLKIQPSEPRDSAVYFCASGRYRTSGTSTDTQYFGPGTRLTVL.

In its sample, this clonotype was seen a few times. The chain recombines TRBV15 with TRBJ1-2; a possible D gene is TRBD1 (6 bases). Germline CDR1 LNHNV, CDR2 YYDKDF (reference sequence). The CDR3 is 13 residues long. Trimming left V 5 bases short and J 4 bases short, with 11 bases between. The CDR3: CATSPQGGYGYTF. The CDR3 nucleotides are TGTGCCACCAGCCCACAGGGTGGCTATGGCTACACCTTC.

The gene calls are TRBV4-3 and TRBJ2-7, with D hard to call. Looked up from germline, CDR1 is LGHNA and CDR2 is YSLEER. This CDR3 has 16 amino acids. The ends were cut back, 0 bases at V and 7 bases at J, with 19 bases in the middle. The CDR3 coding sequence is TGCGCCAGCAGCCAAGATCGCGCAGCCGAGATGGGGGAGCAGTACTTC. As protein: CASSQDRAAEMGEQYF.

The table lists this clonotype with a few counts. The chain joins TRBV28 to TRBJ2-7; D possibly corresponds to TRBD1 (6 bases). The V and J ends lost 3 bases and 5 bases respectively, with 11 bases between them. Per the germline V gene, CDR1 is MDHEN and CDR2 is SYDVKM. The CDR3 loop spans 13 amino acids. The CDR3 DNA reads as TGTGCCAGCAGTTTGGGACAATTGAACGAGCAGTACTTC. Protein: CASSLGQLNEQYF. Full variable domain (missing parts from reference TRBV28 and TRBJ2-7): DVKVTQSSRYLVKRTGEKVFLECVQDMDHENMFWYRQDPGLGLRLIYFSYDVKMKEKGDIPEGYSVSREKKERFSLILESASTNQTSMYLCASSLGQLNEQYFGPGTRLTVT.

This clonotype was counted between two and nine times. J is TRBJ1-2 and V is TRBV12-3 or TRBV12-4; D gene ambiguous. This CDR3 comprises 12 residues. The germline V and J ends were trimmed by 4 bases and 7 bases, with 10 bases remaining between them. CDR3 loop: CASSYSNRGYTF. CDR3 in DNA: TGTGCCAGCAGTTATTCGAACCGTGGCTACACCTTC.

As for this clonotype: The CDR3 does not end in the conserved phenylalanine or tryptophan, so this is likely a read error. The chain employs TRBV12-3 or TRBV12-4 and TRBJ2-3; weak D call: TRBD2 (6 bases). The CDR3 has 14 amino acids. Trimming left V 6 bases short and J 0 bases short, with 10 bases between. In DNA, the CDR3 is TGTGCCAGCAGCCCGAGCGGGAGCACAGATACGCAGTATTCT. Encoded protein: CASSPSGSTDTQYS.